The rows below give T cell receptor beta chains drawn from one sample of a study of Ad26.COV2.S vaccination and SARS-CoV-2 variants. Sequencing used immunoSEQ multiplex PCR; TCRdb keeps in-frame clones, though not all of them. The sample lists 360,000 or so clones, around 87% occurring once. The sample here was peripheral blood, taken in a trial of Ad26.COV2.S vaccine versus placebo. These receptors originate from a person aged 18 to 65 who received the Ad26.COV2.S COVID-19 vaccine or a placebo. Both conserved end residues are part of each CDR3. The D gene is left open where the match is weak. The size of a clone is reported for some rows only, either as once, few or many, or as a class for expanded clones.

D	V	J	size	DNA	CDR3
-	TRBV5-4	TRBJ2-3	-	TGTGCCAGCAGCCTAGGGGACTTCCCACCCACAGATACGCAGTATTTT	CASSLGDFPPTDTQYF
TRBD1	TRBV30	TRBJ2-7	once	TGTGCCTGGAGTGCTGTCTTCGGGACAGGGGGATACGAGCAGTACTTC	CAWSAVFGTGGYEQYF
-	TRBV7-8	TRBJ1-3	-	TGTGCCAGCAGCAACCAGGCAGCCTCTGGAAACACCATATATTTT	CASSNQAASGNTIYF
-	TRBV30	TRBJ1-4	once	TGTGCCTGGAGTTCTAATGAAAAACTGTTTTTT	CAWSSNEKLFF
TRBD1	TRBV5-1	TRBJ2-2	-	TGCGCCAGCAGCTTGAGCGGGACAGGGGGCACCGGGGAGCTGTTTTTT	CASSLSGTGGTGELFF
-	TRBV7-6	TRBJ2-2	once	TGTGCCAGCAGCCCAAATGCAGGGGCCCTGTTTTTT	CASSPNAGALFF
-	TRBV5-6	TRBJ2-2	-	TGTGCCAGCAGCTTGCCTAGGGCAGCAACCGGGGAGCTGTTTTTT	CASSLPRAATGELFF
-	TRBV5-8	TRBJ2-7	-	TGTGCCAGCAGCTTGCTGTCGCTCGGAGGGTACGAGCAGTACTTC	CASSLLSLGGYEQYF
-	TRBV6-5	TRBJ2-7	-	TGTGCCAGCAGTTACTCGATCGGTGGCCCAGACGAGCAGTACTTC	CASSYSIGGPDEQYF
-	TRBV10-2	TRBJ2-7	-	TGCGCCAGCAGTGTTGCGGGCTACGAGCAGTACTTC	CASSVAGYEQYF
TRBD1	TRBV5-1	TRBJ2-7	-	TGCGCCAGCAGCTTAGGACAGGGGTCGATGGGTAGCTACGAGCAGTACTTC	CASSLGQGSMGSYEQYF
-	TRBV27	TRBJ2-5	-	TGTGCCAGCAGTCTCTCCAGGGGCTGGGAAGAGACCCAGTACTTC	CASSLSRGWEETQYF
-	TRBV11-2	TRBJ2-7	-	TGTGCCAGCAGCGGTCTGGGGGGATACGAGCAGTACTTC	CASSGLGGYEQYF
-	TRBV30	TRBJ1-2	-	TGTGCCTGGAGGCTCAGGGTAGAGGGGGTCTATGGCTACACCTTC	CAWRLRVEGVYGYTF
-	TRBV20-1	TRBJ1-4	few	TGCAGTGCTAGAGAGGGAAAACTGTTTTTT	CSAREGKLFF
TRBD1	TRBV15	TRBJ1-2	-	TGTGCCACCAGCAGAGAAACTCCGGGACAGGGGGTTGGCTACACCTTC	CATSRETPGQGVGYTF
TRBD2	TRBV4-1	TRBJ2-7	-	TGCGCCAGCAGCCGACTAGCGGGGCTCTACGAGCAGTACTTC	CASSRLAGLYEQYF
-	TRBV30	TRBJ2-3	-	TGTGCCTGGATGGCGGGGTTAAGCACAGATACGCAGTATTTT	CAWMAGLSTDTQYF
-	TRBV27	TRBJ1-2	-	TGTGCCAGCAGACCCCAGGGTGGGCGTGGCTACACCTTC	CASRPQGGRGYTF
-	TRBV18	TRBJ1-4	-	TGTGCCAGCTCACCCCGGGAAGCGGATGAAAAACTGTTTTTT	CASSPREADEKLFF
TRBD2	TRBV19	TRBJ2-7	-	TGTGCCAGTAGTCCCGCCCTGGTAGCGGGTATCTACGAGCAGTACTTC	CASSPALVAGIYEQYF
TRBD1	TRBV3-1/TRBV3-2	TRBJ2-2	-	TGTGCCAGCAGCCATGGGACAGGGGGGTGGTTCACCGGGGAGCTGTTTTTT	CASSHGTGGWFTGELFF
TRBD1	TRBV11-2	TRBJ2-7	-	TGTGCCAGCAGCTCGGACAGGCGAACTAACTCCTACGAGCAGTACTTC	CASSSDRRTNSYEQYF
TRBD2	TRBV19	TRBJ2-5	-	TGTGCCAGTACTCCAAGCGGGGGGCGCCAAGAGACCCAGTACTTC	CASTPSGGRQETQYF
-	TRBV30	TRBJ2-3	-	TGTGCCTGGAGCCCTAAGCGTACTAGCACAGATACGCAGTATTTT	CAWSPKRTSTDTQYF
TRBD1	TRBV6-5	TRBJ2-1	-	TGTGCCAGCAGTTTTGGACAGGGGATCCACAATGAGCAGTTCTTC	CASSFGQGIHNEQFF
-	TRBV2	TRBJ1-2	-	TGTGCCAGCAGTGAACCGAGGGCTGAGGCTAACTATGGCTACACCTTC	CASSEPRAEANYGYTF
-	TRBV6-5	TRBJ1-6	-	TGTGCCAGCAGTTATGGGCAGGACAATTCACCCCTCCACTTT	CASSYGQDNSPLHF
-	TRBV6-5	TRBJ1-5	-	TGTGCCAGCAGTTATGGCGGGAGCAATCAGCCCCAGCATTTT	CASSYGGSNQPQHF
-	TRBV5-4	TRBJ1-2	-	TGTGCCAGCAGCACCCTGTCCAAGGGCTACACCTTC	CASSTLSKGYTF
TRBD1	TRBV7-9	TRBJ1-4	once	TGTGCCAGCAGCTTTTACAGGGGGGGTAATGAAAAACTGTTTTTT	CASSFYRGGNEKLFF